The T cell receptor beta chain described here comes from a study of cytomegalovirus exposure and HLA in healthy donors. The PCR contained 60 Vbeta and 13 Jbeta primers. The table came from immunoSEQ multiplex PCR; TCRdb's copy has only in-frame clones and leaves some out. The sample consists of around 140,000 clones, 77% of them appearing once. Between the trimmed V and J ends, which lost 3 bases and 3 bases, there was a span of 14 bases. There are 15 residues in the CDR3. Looked up from germline, CDR1 is KGHSH and CDR2 is LQKENI. This clone was seen more than once but under ten times. Its antigen is currently unknown. Donors showed nominal health when sampled, although they likely had unrecorded immune exposures. Study-level results: The authors judged a highly shared variant cluster likely a sequencing artifact. As a later analysis revealed, most CMV-associated TCR beta chains appeared HLA-restricted. Equally common other TCR beta chains were less clonally expanded than HLA-associated ones, a later analysis found.

This clonotype was sampled from a male donor in good health and CMV-seropositive. V and J are TRBV18 and TRBJ1-1; TRBD1 is a possible D gene (5 bases). The source material was PBMCs. In nucleotides, the CDR3 is TGTGCCAGCTCACCCCACCAGGGATCTGACACTGAAGCTTTCTTT. This codes for CASSPHQGSDTEAFF.